A selection of T cell receptor beta chains follows, all from one sample in a study of T cell responses to AZD1222 COVID-19 vaccine. The table came from immunoSEQ multiplex PCR; TCRdb's copy has only in-frame clones and leaves some out. The sample consists of around 100,000 clones, 80% to 90% of them appearing once. The sequencing here drew on peripheral blood, taken on day 0 of AZD1222 vaccination. The source of these receptors is an adult in good health. CDR3s include the opening cysteine and the closing phenylalanine or tryptophan.

V	J	CDR3
TRBV4-3	TRBJ1-3	CASSQVQAVSGNTIYF
TRBV7-8	TRBJ1-6	CASSPQGSHNSPLHF
TRBV29-1	TRBJ2-7	CSVQGTASYEQYF
TRBV6-2/TRBV6-3	TRBJ1-5	CASSRLRSGGVNQPQHF
TRBV19	TRBJ1-6	CASTDWASPLHF
TRBV28	TRBJ1-2	CASSIAVGNYGYTF
TRBV18	TRBJ2-3	CASSPSRTGTGSTDTQYF
TRBV7-9	TRBJ2-7	CASSLAGTGYEQYF
TRBV6-6	TRBJ2-5	CASTFPGTSVETQYF
TRBV18	TRBJ2-3	CASSQPSGAPDTQYF
TRBV28	TRBJ2-7	CASSELVVREQYF
TRBV2	TRBJ1-1	CASSRDSKAFF
TRBV28	TRBJ1-5	CASRPQGARQPQHF
TRBV10-3	TRBJ1-4	CAISGTGGPNEKLFF
TRBV27	TRBJ1-6	CASSFSPWLNSPLHF
TRBV5-6	TRBJ1-1	CASSSDSNTEAFF
TRBV10-3	TRBJ1-1	CAISENGNSEAFF
TRBV12-3/TRBV12-4	TRBJ1-1	CASSTLWSKAFF
TRBV7-9	TRBJ1-1	CASSLSPEVFF
TRBV7-9	TRBJ2-3	CASSLARGFDRSTDTQYF
TRBV7-2	TRBJ1-1	CASSPWGGSGTEAFF
TRBV11-2	TRBJ2-5	CASSLNLGQETQYF
TRBV19	TRBJ2-1	CASMDLLNNEQFF
TRBV28	TRBJ1-5	CASRRTFSNGQPQHF
TRBV19	TRBJ2-3	CASRPTGYTDTQYF
TRBV18	TRBJ1-6	CASSRNRQENSPLHF